Listed below are T cell receptor beta chains from one sample, sequenced in a study of blood T cell repertoires in COVID-19. TCRdb's copy holds only in-frame clones and misses some; the assay was immunoSEQ multiplex PCR. Of 110,000 or so clones in the sample, nearly 90% were seen once. The sample consisted of peripheral blood. The receptors here all came from a woman between 70 and 85 years old who had recovered from COVID-19. Each CDR3 is given without its conserved first and last residue. A D gene is named only where the DNA matches it firmly.

j_call: TRBJ1-2; v_call: TRBV5-6; d_call: NA; cdr3_aa: ASSWMGANYGYT
j_call: TRBJ2-2; v_call: TRBV9; d_call: TRBD2; cdr3_aa: ASSPRTSGASNTGELF
j_call: TRBJ2-7; v_call: TRBV7-2; d_call: NA; cdr3_aa: ASSLGTLTYEQY
j_call: TRBJ1-5; v_call: TRBV29-1; d_call: NA; cdr3_aa: SARGSNQPQH
j_call: TRBJ2-1; v_call: TRBV30; d_call: NA; cdr3_aa: AWSLIGVSYNEQF
j_call: TRBJ2-1; v_call: TRBV5-3; d_call: TRBD2; cdr3_aa: AKISGRGYNEQF
j_call: TRBJ2-2; v_call: TRBV6-5; d_call: NA; cdr3_aa: ARLSGGELF
j_call: TRBJ2-3; v_call: TRBV6-2/TRBV6-3; d_call: NA; cdr3_aa: ASSSADTQY
j_call: TRBJ1-2; v_call: TRBV18; d_call: NA; cdr3_aa: ASSPPAGAFGYT
j_call: TRBJ2-2; v_call: TRBV7-9; d_call: TRBD1; cdr3_aa: ASTPRGGPGELF
j_call: TRBJ2-3; v_call: TRBV5-4; d_call: NA; cdr3_aa: ASSRKAGHGTDTQY
j_call: TRBJ2-1; v_call: TRBV15; d_call: TRBD1; cdr3_aa: ATSTPKTGRRSSYNEQF
j_call: TRBJ2-5; v_call: TRBV28; d_call: TRBD1; cdr3_aa: ASGTGAETQY
j_call: TRBJ2-6; v_call: TRBV29-1; d_call: NA; cdr3_aa: SVDVASGANVLT
j_call: TRBJ2-1; v_call: TRBV10-3; d_call: TRBD1; cdr3_aa: ALGTGGNNEQF
j_call: TRBJ1-1; v_call: TRBV7-9; d_call: TRBD1; cdr3_aa: ASSAGGGNTEAF
j_call: TRBJ2-5; v_call: TRBV28; d_call: NA; cdr3_aa: ASSSGRELGETQY
j_call: TRBJ2-5; v_call: TRBV7-3; d_call: NA; cdr3_aa: ASSLNRAGPQETQY
j_call: TRBJ1-2; v_call: TRBV24-1; d_call: TRBD1; cdr3_aa: ATSGRGWDYGYT
j_call: TRBJ1-6; v_call: TRBV6-6; d_call: TRBD1; cdr3_aa: ATSPPDRENSPLH
j_call: TRBJ1-4; v_call: TRBV28; d_call: NA; cdr3_aa: ASSLGQGNEKLF
j_call: TRBJ2-3; v_call: TRBV7-6; d_call: TRBD1; cdr3_aa: ASTLSAGTGLPY